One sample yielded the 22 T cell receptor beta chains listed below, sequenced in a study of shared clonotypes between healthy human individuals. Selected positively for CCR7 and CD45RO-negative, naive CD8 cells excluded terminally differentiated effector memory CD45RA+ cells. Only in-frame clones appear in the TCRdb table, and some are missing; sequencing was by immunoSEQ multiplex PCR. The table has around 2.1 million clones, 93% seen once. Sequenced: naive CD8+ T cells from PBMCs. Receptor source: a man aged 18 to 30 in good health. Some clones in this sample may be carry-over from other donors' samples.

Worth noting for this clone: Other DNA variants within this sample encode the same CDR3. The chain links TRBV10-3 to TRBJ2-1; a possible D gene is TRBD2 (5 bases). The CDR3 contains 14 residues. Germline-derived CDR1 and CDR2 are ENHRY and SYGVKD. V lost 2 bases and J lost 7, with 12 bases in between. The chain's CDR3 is CAISEGLAGNEQFF. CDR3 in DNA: TGTGCCATCAGTGAGGGTCTAGCTGGGAATGAGCAGTTCTTC.

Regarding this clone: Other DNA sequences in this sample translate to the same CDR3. CDR3 nucleotides: TGTGCCAGCAGTTACTCGAATGGGGCCGGGGAGCTGTTTTTT. It encodes CASSYSNGAGELFF. The V call is TRBV6-5, the J call TRBJ2-2; D gene ambiguous. Germline assignment: CDR1 MNHEY and CDR2 SVGAGI. Trimming removed 0 bases at V and 6 bases at J, with 8 bases between. This CDR3 has 14 amino acids.

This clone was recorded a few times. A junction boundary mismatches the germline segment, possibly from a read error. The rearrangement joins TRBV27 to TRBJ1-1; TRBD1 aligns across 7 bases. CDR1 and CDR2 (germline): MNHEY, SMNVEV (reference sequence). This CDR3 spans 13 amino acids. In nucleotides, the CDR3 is TGTGCCAGCAGTTTATCTGGGCCGGGACAGAAAGATTTT. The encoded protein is CASSLSGPGQKDF.

CDR3 in amino acids: CASRLHPLGQREGLDEQFF. The CDR3, as DNA: TGCGCCAGCCGTCTCCATCCGTTGGGCCAGCGGGAGGGCCTTGATGAGCAGTTCTTC. V is TRBV4-1 and J is TRBJ2-1, with 10 bases identical to TRBD2. Germline CDR1 MGHRA, CDR2 YSYEKL. Trimming at V came to 8 bases and at J to 8 bases, leaving 24 bases not matched to a gene. CDR3 length: 19 residues.

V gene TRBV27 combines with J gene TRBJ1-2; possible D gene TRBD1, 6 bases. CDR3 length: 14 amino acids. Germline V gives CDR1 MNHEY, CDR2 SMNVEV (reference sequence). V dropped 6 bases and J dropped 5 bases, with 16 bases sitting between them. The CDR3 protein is CASSLGAGEYGYTF. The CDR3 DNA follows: TGTGCCAGCAGCTTAGGGGCAGGGGAGTATGGCTACACCTTC.

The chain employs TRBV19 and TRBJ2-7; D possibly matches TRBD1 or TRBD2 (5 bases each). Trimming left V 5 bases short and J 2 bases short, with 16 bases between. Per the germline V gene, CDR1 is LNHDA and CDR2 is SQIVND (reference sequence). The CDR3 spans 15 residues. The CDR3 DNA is TGTGCCAGTAGTTTCGGTCGGGACGGGACCTACGAGCAGTACTTC. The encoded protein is CASSFGRDGTYEQYF.

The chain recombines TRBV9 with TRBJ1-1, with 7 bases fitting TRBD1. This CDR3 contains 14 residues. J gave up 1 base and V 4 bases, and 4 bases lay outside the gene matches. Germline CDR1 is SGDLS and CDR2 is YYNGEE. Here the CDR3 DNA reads TGTGCCAGCAGCCTAGGGACAGCGAACACTGAAGCTTTCTTT. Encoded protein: CASSLGTANTEAFF.

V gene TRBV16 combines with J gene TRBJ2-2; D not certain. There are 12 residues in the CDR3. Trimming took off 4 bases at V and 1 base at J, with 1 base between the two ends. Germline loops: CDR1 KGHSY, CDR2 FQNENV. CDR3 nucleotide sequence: TGTGCCAGCAGCCGGAACACCGGGGAGCTGTTTTTT. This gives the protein CASSRNTGELFF.

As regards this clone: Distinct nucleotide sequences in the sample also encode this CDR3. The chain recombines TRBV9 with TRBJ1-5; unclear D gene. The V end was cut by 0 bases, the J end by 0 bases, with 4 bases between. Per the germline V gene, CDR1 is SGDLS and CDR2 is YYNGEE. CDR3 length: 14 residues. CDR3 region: CASSVGFSNQPQHF. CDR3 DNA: TGTGCCAGCAGCGTAGGGTTTAGCAATCAGCCCCAGCATTTT.

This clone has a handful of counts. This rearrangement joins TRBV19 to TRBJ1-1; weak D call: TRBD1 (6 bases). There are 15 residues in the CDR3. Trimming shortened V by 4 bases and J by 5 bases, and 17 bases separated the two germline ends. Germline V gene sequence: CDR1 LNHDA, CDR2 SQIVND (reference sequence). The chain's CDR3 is CASSTSGHPATEAFF. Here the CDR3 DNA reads TGTGCCAGTAGTACTTCGGGACACCCGGCAACTGAAGCTTTCTTT.

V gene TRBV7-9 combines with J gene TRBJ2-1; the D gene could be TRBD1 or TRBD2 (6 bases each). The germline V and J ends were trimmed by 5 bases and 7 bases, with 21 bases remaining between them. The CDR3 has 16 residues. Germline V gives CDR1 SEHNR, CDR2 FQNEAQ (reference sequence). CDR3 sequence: CASSPQEGDRWNEQFF. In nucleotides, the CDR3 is TGTGCCAGCAGCCCACAGGAGGGCGACAGGTGGAATGAGCAGTTCTTC.

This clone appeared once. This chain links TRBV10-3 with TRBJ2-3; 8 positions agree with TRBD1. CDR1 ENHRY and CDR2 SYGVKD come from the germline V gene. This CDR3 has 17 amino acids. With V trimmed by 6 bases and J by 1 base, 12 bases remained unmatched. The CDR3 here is CAIRVLDPGQGTDTQYF. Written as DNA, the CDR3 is TGTGCCATCAGAGTACTGGATCCGGGACAGGGCACAGATACGCAGTATTTT.

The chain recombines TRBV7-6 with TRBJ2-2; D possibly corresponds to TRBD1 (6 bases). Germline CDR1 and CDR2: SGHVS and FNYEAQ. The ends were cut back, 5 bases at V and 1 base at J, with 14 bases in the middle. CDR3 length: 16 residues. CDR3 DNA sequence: TGTGCCAGCAGCCACCCTGGGACAATGAACACCGGGGAGCTGTTTTTT. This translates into CASSHPGTMNTGELFF. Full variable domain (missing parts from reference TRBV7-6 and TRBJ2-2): GAGVSQSPRYKVTKRGQDVALRCDPISGHVSLYWYRQALGQGPEFLTYFNYEAQQDKSGLPNDRFSAERPEGSISTLTIQRTEQRDSAMYRCASSHPGTMNTGELFFGEGSRLTVL.

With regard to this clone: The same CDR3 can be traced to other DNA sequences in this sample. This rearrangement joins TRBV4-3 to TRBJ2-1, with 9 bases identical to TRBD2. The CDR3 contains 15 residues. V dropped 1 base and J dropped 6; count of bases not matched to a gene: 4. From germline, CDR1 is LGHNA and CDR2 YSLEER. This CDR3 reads CASSQGLAGANEQFF. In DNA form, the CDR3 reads TGCGCCAGCAGCCAAGGGTTAGCGGGAGCCAATGAGCAGTTCTTC.

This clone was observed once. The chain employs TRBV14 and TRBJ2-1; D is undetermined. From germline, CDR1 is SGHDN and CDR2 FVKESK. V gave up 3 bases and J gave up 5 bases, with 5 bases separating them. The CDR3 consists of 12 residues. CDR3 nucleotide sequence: TGTGCCAGCAGCCATCGGGACAATGAGCAGTTCTTC. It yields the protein CASSHRDNEQFF.

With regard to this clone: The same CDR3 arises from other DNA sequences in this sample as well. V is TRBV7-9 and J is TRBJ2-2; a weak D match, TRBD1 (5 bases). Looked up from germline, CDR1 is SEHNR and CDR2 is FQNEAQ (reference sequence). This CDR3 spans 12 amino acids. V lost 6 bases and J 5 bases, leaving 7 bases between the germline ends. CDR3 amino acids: CASRPGTGELFF. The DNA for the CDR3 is TGTGCCAGCAGGCCAGGGACCGGGGAGCTGTTTTTT. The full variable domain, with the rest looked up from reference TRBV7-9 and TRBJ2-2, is DTGVSQNPRHKITKRGQNVTFRCDPISEHNRLYWYRQTLGQGPEFLTYFQNEAQLEKSRLLSDRFSAERPKGSFSTLEIQRTEQGDSAMYLCASRPGTGELFFGEGSRLTVL.

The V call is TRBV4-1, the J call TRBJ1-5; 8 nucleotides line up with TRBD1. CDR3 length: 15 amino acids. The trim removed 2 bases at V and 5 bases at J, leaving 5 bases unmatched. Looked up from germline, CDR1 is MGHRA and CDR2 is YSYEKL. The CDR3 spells CASSQTDREDQPQHF. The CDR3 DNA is TGCGCCAGCAGCCAAACGGACAGGGAGGATCAGCCCCAGCATTTT.

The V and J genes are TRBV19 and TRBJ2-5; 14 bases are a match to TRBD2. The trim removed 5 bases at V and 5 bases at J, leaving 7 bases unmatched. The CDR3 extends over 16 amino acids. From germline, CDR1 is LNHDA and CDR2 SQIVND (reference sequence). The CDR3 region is CASSLLGLAGVETQYF. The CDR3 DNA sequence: TGTGCCAGTAGTCTCCTGGGACTAGCGGGAGTGGAGACCCAGTACTTC.

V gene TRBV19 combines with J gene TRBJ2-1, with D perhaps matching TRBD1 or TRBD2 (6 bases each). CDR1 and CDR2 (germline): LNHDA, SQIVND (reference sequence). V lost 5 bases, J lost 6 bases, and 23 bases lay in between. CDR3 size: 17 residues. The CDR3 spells CASSDRGNRAMFNEQFF. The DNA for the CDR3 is TGTGCCAGTAGTGATCGCGGGAACAGGGCCATGTTCAATGAGCAGTTCTTC. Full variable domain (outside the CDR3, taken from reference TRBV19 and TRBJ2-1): DGGITQSPKYLFRKEGQNVTLSCEQNLNHDAMYWYRQDPGQGLRLIYYSQIVNDFQKGDIAEGYSVSREKKESFPLTVTSAQKNPTAFYLCASSDRGNRAMFNEQFFGPGTRLTVL.

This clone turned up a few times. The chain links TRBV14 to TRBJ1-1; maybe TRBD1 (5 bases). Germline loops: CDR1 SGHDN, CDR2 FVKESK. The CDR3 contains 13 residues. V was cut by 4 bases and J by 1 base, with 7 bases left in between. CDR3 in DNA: TGTGCCAGCAGCCCCAGGGAGAACACTGAAGCTTTCTTT. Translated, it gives CASSPRENTEAFF.

The CDR3 nucleotides read TGTGCCAGCAGCGCCCCACTAGCGGGGGACCACAATGAGCAGTTCTTC. Translated: CASSAPLAGDHNEQFF. The V and J genes are TRBV9 and TRBJ2-1, with TRBD2 matching over 11 bases. Germline V lookup: CDR1 SGDLS, CDR2 YYNGEE. The V segment lost 3 bases and the J segment 5 bases; nucleotides outside the gene matches: 7. This CDR3 is built from 16 residues.

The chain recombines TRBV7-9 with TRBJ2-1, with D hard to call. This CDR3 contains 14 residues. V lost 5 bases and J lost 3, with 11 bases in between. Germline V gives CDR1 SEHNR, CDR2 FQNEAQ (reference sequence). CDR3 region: CASSPQPDYNEQFF. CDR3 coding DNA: TGTGCCAGCAGCCCCCAACCGGACTACAATGAGCAGTTCTTC.